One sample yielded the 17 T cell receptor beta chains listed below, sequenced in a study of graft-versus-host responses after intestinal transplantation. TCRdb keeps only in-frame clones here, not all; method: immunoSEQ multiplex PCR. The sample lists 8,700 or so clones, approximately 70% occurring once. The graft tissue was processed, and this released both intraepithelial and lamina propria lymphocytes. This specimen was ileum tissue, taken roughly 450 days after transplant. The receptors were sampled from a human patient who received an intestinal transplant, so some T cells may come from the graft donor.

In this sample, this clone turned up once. The CDR3 sequence: CASSLDGTGGGYTF. For the CDR3, the DNA is TGTGCCAGCAGCTTAGATGGGACAGGGGGCGGCTACACCTTC. The chain is built from TRBV11-1 and TRBJ1-2; 12 bases fit TRBD1. This CDR3 comprises 14 residues. V lost 1 base, J lost 8 bases, and 2 bases stayed unmatched. Germline V lookup: CDR1 SGHAT, CDR2 FQDESV (reference sequence).

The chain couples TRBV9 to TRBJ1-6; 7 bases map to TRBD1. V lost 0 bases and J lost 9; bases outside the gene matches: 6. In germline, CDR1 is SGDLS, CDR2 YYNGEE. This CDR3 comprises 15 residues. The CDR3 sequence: CASSVVGGAGSPLHF. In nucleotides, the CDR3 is TGTGCCAGCAGCGTAGTAGGGGGCGCAGGTTCACCCCTCCACTTT. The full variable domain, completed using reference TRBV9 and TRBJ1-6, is DSGVTQTPKHLITATGQRVTLRCSPRSGDLSVYWYQQSLDQGLQFLIQYYNGEERAKGNILERFSAQQFPDLHSELNLSSLELGDSALYFCASSVVGGAGSPLHFGNGTRLTVT.

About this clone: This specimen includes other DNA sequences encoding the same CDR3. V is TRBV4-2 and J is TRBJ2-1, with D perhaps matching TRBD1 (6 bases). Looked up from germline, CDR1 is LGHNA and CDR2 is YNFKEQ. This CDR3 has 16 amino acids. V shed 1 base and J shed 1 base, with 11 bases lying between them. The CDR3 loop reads CASSQVLQGSYNEQFF. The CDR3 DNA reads TGTGCCAGCAGCCAAGTTCTGCAGGGGTCCTACAATGAGCAGTTCTTC.

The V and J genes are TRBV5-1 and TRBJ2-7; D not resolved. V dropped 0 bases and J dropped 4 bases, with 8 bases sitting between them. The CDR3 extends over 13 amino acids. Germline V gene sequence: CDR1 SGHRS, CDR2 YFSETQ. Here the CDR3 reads CASSLEPEYEQYF. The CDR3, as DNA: TGCGCCAGCAGCTTGGAGCCGGAATACGAGCAGTACTTC.

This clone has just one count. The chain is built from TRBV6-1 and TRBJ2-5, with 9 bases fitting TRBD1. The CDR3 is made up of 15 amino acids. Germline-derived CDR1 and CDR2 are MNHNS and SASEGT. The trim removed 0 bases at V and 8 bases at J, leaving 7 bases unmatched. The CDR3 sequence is CASSEAGQGLNTQYF. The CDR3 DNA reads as TGTGCCAGCAGTGAAGCTGGACAGGGGCTTAATACCCAGTACTTC.

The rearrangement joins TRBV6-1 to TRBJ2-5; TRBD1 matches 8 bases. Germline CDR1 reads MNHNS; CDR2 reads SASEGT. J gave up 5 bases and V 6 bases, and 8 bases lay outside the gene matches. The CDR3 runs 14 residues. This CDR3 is CASSLQGGRETQYF. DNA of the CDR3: TGTGCCAGCAGCCTACAGGGGGGACGGGAGACCCAGTACTTC.

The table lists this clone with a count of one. CDR3 DNA sequence: TGTGCCTGGAGTCTTGTATCGACAGGGAATAATAACAATGAGCAGTTCTTC. Translation gives CAWSLVSTGNNNNEQFF. V and J are TRBV30 and TRBJ2-1, with TRBD1 matching 7 bases. The CDR3 contains 17 residues. Germline CDR1 is GTSNPN and CDR2 is SVGIG (reference sequence). Trimming at V came to 2 bases and at J to 5 bases, leaving 15 bases not matched to a gene. The whole variable domain, remainder taken from reference TRBV30 and TRBJ2-1, is SQTIHQWPATLVQPVGSPLSLECTVEGTSNPNLYWYRQAAGRGLQLLFYSVGIGQISSEVPQNLSASRPQDRQFILSSKKLLLSDSGFYLCAWSLVSTGNNNNEQFFGPGTRLTVL.

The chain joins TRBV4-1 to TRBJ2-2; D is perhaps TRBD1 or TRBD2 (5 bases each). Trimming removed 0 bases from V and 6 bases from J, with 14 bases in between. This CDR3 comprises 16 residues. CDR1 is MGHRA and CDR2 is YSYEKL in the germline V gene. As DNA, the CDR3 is TGCGCCAGCAGCCAAGATGAGGGGTTCAAGGCCGGGGAGCTGTTTTTT. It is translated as CASSQDEGFKAGELFF.

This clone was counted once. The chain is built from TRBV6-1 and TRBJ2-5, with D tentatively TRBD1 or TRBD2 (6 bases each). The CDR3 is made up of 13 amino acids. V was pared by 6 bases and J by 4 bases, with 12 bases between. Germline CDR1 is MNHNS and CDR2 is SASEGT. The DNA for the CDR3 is TGTGCCAGCAGCCCATGGGGGGCAGAGACCCAGTACTTC. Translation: CASSPWGAETQYF.

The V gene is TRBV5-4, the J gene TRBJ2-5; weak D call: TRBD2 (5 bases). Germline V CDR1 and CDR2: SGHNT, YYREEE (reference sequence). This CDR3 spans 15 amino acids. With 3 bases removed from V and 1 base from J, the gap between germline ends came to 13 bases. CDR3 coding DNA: TGTGCCAGCAGCTGGTCGGGGTCCTCCCAAGAGACCCAGTACTTC. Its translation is CASSWSGSSQETQYF.

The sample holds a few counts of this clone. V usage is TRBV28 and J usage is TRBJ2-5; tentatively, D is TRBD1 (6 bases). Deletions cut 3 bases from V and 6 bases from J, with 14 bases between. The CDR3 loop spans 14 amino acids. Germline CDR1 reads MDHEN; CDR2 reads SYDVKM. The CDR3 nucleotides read TGTGCCAGCAGTTTTTTGGGGGCGCTGAAGACCCAGTACTTC. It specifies CASSFLGALKTQYF.

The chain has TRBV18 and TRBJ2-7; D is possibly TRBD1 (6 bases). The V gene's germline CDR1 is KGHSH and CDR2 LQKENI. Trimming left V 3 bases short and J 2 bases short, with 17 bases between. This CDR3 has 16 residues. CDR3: CASSPLTGQKAYEQYV. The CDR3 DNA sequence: TGTGCCAGCTCACCCCTGACAGGTCAGAAGGCCTACGAGCAGTACGTC.

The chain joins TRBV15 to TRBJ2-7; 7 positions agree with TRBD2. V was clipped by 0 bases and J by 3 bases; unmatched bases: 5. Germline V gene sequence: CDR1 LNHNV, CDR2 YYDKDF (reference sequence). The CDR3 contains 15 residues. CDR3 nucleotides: TGTGCCACCAGCAGAGAGAGGGGAGGGCACTACGAGCAGTACGTC. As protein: CATSRERGGHYEQYV.

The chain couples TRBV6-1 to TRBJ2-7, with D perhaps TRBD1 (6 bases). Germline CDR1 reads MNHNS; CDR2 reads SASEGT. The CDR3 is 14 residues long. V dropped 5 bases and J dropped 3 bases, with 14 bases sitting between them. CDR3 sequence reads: CASSWEQGVYEQYV. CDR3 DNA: TGTGCCAGCAGTTGGGAACAGGGAGTCTACGAGCAGTACGTC.

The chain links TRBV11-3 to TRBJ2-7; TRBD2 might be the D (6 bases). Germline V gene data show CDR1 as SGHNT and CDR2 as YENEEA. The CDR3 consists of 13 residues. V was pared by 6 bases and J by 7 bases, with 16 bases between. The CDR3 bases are TGTGCCAGCAGGCCTTATTATCGGGGGGAGCAGTACTTC. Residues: CASRPYYRGEQYF.

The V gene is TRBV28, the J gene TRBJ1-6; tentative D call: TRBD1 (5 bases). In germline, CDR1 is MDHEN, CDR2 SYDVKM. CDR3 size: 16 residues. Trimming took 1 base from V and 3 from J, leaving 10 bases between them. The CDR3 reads CASSLSGQGYNSPLHF. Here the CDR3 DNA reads TGTGCCAGCAGTTTATCAGGGCAGGGCTATAATTCACCCCTCCACTTT.

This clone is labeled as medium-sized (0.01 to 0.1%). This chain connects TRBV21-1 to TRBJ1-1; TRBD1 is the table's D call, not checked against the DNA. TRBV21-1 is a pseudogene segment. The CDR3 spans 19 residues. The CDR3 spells CASSKALGQGVMWSFEAFF. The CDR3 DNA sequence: TGTGCCAGCAGCAAAGCGCTCGGACAGGGGGTAATGTGGTCGTTTGAAGCTTTCTTT.